This TCR beta chain was sequenced during a study of blood T cells in healthy people across ages. Next came a second PCR, run for about 6 to 11 cycles, which used a sample-barcoded 5' primer along with a J-beta primer mix. One entry per CDR3 protein, called by TCRdb with MiXCR from the 5' RACE reads. The repertoire has approximately 960,000 distinct CDR3 sequences, 25% to 35% of them found once; the top ten carry 9.5% to 13%. The junction had 9 bases not matched to a gene; V was cut back by 0 bases and J by 10 bases. The length of the CDR3 is 14 residues. Germline lookup yields CDR1 DFQATT and CDR2 SNEGSKA (reference sequence). The same specimen was also included in a second study, on T cells of mothers and their children. That paper notes: The TCR beta CDR3 read count exceeded 8.5 million for each mother and was approximately 3 million for each child.

V usage is TRBV20-1 and J usage is TRBJ2-1, with 7 bases aligning to TRBD2. The TCR sequence derives from a woman aged 40 to 49 in good health. The sample comprised blood. Written as DNA, the CDR3 is TGCAGTGCTAGAGATGCGGGGGATTGGGTCGAGCAGTTCTTC. It translates to CSARDAGDWVEQFF.